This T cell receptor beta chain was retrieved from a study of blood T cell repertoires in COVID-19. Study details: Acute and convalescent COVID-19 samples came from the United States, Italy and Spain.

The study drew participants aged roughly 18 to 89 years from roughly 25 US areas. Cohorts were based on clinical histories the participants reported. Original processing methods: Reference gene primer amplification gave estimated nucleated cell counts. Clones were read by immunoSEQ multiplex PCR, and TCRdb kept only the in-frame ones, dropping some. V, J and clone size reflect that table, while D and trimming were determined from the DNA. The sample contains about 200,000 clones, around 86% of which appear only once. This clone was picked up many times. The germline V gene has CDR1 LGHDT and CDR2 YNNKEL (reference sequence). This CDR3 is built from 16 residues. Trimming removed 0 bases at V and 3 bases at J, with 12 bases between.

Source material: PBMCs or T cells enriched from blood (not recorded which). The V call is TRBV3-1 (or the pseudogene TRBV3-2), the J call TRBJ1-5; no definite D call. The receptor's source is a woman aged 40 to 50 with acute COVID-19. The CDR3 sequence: CASSQEGGRYNQPQHF. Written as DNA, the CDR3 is TGTGCCAGCAGCCAAGAGGGAGGCAGATACAATCAGCCCCAGCATTTT.